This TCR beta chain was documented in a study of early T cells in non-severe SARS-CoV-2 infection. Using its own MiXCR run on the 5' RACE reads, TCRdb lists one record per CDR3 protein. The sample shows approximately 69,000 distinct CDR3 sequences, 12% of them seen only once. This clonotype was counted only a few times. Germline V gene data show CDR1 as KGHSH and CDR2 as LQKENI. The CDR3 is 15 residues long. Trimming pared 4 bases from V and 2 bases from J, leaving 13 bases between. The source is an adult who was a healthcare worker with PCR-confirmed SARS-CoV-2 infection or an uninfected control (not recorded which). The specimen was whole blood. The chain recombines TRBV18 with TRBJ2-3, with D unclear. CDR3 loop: CASSLLSTITDTQYF. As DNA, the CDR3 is TGTGCCAGCTCACTATTATCAACCATCACAGATACGCAGTATTTT.